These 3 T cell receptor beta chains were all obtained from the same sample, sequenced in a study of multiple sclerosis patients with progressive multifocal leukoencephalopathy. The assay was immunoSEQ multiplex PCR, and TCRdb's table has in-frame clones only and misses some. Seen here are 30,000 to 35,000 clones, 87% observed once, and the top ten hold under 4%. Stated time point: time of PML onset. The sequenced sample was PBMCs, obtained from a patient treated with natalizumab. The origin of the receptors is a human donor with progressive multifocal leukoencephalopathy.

The CDR3 protein is CSVEEGPYEQYF. The DNA for the CDR3 is TGCAGCGTTGAAGAGGGGCCCTACGAGCAGTACTTC. This chain connects TRBV29-1 to TRBJ2-7; TRBD1 is a possible D gene (5 bases). Germline-derived CDR1 and CDR2 are SQVTM and ANQGSEA. V was trimmed by 0 bases and J by 2 bases, leaving 5 bases between them. This CDR3 has 12 residues.

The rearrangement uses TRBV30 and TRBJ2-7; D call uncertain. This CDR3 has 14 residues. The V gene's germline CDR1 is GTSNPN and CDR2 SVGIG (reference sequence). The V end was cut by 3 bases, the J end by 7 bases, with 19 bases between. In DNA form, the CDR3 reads TGTGCCTGGAGACCCGGCCAGGTCGCTAGGGAGCAGTACTTC. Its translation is CAWRPGQVAREQYF.

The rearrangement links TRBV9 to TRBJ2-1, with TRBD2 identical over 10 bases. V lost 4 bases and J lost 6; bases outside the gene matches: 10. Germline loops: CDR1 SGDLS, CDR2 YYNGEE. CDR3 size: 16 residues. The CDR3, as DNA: TGTGCCAGCAGCTCTGTAGGTGGGACTAGCGTCAATGAGCAGTTCTTC. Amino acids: CASSSVGGTSVNEQFF.